The 25 T cell receptor beta chains below all came from one sample that was sequenced in a study of T cell repertoires in cytomegalovirus infection. TCRdb re-called the reads through MiXCR, storing one row per CDR3 protein. Counted here are 680,000 or so distinct CDR3 sequences, around a third occurring once; the ten biggest clones make up 15% to 20%. These receptors lack a known antigen. Here the sequenced sample was cultured PBMCs, taken from culture after CMV antigen stimulation. These TCRs come from a human donor in good health (CMV status not recorded). Some clones in this sample may be carry-over from other donors' samples.

The CDR3 DNA sequence: TGTGCCAGCAGTTACTCGGGGGGACAGTCTTCCCGCTCCTATAATTCACCCCTCCACTTT. It yields the protein CASSYSGGQSSRSYNSPLHF. V and J are TRBV6-6 and TRBJ1-6; 7 bases match TRBD1. V was clipped by 0 bases and J by 0 bases; unmatched bases: 11. Germline loops: CDR1 MNHNY, CDR2 SVGAGI (reference sequence). CDR3 length equals 20 residues.

The J gene is TRBJ1-1, the V gene TRBV27; D unclear. Trimming removed 5 bases at V and 7 bases at J, with 14 bases between. CDR3 length equals 13 residues. Germline V gene lookup returns CDR1 MNHEY and CDR2 SMNVEV (reference sequence). The CDR3 sequence is CASSPRPYHEAFF. CDR3 DNA: TGTGCCAGCAGTCCCCGACCTTATCATGAAGCTTTCTTT.

The CDR3 nucleotides read TGTGCCACAGGCCAGGACCAAGAGACCCAGTACTTC. This sequence encodes CATGQDQETQYF. The V call is TRBV10-3, the J call TRBJ2-5, with no clear D. The germline CDR1 and CDR2 sequences are ENHRY and SYGVKD. Between the trimmed V and J ends, which lost 10 bases and 0 bases, there was a span of 9 bases. CDR3 length equals 12 residues.

For the CDR3, the DNA is TGCGCCAGCAGCCAACATCTAGCGGGGGAAAATGAGCAGTTCTTC. Translating gives CASSQHLAGENEQFF. The rearrangement uses TRBV4-1 and TRBJ2-1; 10 nucleotides match TRBD2. Looked up from germline, CDR1 is MGHRA and CDR2 is YSYEKL. The CDR3 covers 15 residues. V shed 2 bases, J shed 7 bases, and the junction held 5 bases outside the gene matches.

This sequence joins TRBV29-1 and TRBJ2-1; 7 nucleotides line up with TRBD1. With 0 bases clipped from V and 7 bases from J, the junction kept 3 bases outside the gene matches. Germline V gene sequence: CDR1 SQVTM, CDR2 ANQGSEA. CDR3 length: 13 residues. CDR3 region: CSVEDKQGNEQFF. In DNA form, the CDR3 reads TGCAGCGTTGAAGATAAACAGGGGAATGAGCAGTTCTTC.

The rearrangement links TRBV24-1 to TRBJ2-3; D unclear. Deletions cut 3 bases from V and 8 bases from J, with 11 bases between. The V gene's germline CDR1 is KGHDR and CDR2 SFDVKD. CDR3 length: 13 residues. CDR3 sequence: CATSDAHLLTQYF. The CDR3 bases are TGTGCCACCAGTGATGCACACCTCCTTACGCAGTATTTT.

This clonotype showed up just a few times. The genes are TRBV7-8 and TRBJ1-6; D remains unclear. In germline, CDR1 is SGHVS, CDR2 FQNEAQ. CDR3 length: 14 residues. V was pared by 1 base and J by 9 bases, with 10 bases between. CDR3 protein: CASSLGARISPLHF. The CDR3 DNA reads TGTGCCAGCAGCTTAGGGGCGAGAATTTCACCCCTCCACTTT.

A few counts support this clonotype. V and J are TRBV7-6 and TRBJ2-5; 10 bases fit TRBD2. The CDR3 is 16 residues long. Germline V CDR1 and CDR2: SGHVS, FNYEAQ. V gave up 5 bases and J gave up 3 bases; unmatched junction bases: 9. The CDR3 sequence: CASSPRRSGGEETQYF. The DNA for the CDR3 is TGTGCCAGCAGCCCCCGAAGGAGCGGGGGGGAAGAGACCCAGTACTTC.

This chain uses TRBV2 with TRBJ2-5, with D possibly TRBD2 on 5 matching bases. CDR3 size: 17 residues. Germline assignment: CDR1 SNHLY and CDR2 FYNNEI. V lost 2 bases and J lost 3, with 19 bases in between. Written as DNA, the CDR3 is TGTGCCAGCAGTGAAACCTTCTTCGCGGAGGAGGAAGAGACCCAGTACTTC. Protein product: CASSETFFAEEEETQYF.

The V gene is TRBV7-9, the J gene TRBJ2-7; 7 bases agree with TRBD2. Germline assignment: CDR1 SEHNR and CDR2 FQNEAQ (reference sequence). This CDR3 comprises 16 residues. After removal of 3 bases from V and 6 bases from J, the junction contained 14 bases not matched to a gene. The CDR3 DNA is TGTGCCAGCAGCTTCAAAAGGCTAGCGGTACAAGGCGAGCAGTACTTC. It translates to CASSFKRLAVQGEQYF. Full variable domain (missing parts from reference TRBV7-9 and TRBJ2-7): DTGVSQNPRHKITKRGQNVTFRCDPISEHNRLYWYRQTLGQGPEFLTYFQNEAQLEKSRLLSDRFSAERPKGSFSTLEIQRTEQGDSAMYLCASSFKRLAVQGEQYFGPGTRLTVT.

The genes are TRBV9 and TRBJ2-2; 7 positions agree with TRBD1. Looked up from germline, CDR1 is SGDLS and CDR2 is YYNGEE. The V and J ends lost 3 bases and 7 bases, in that order; junction bases with no gene match: 6. This CDR3 has 14 residues. The CDR3 region has the DNA TGTGCCAGCAGCGCCGGGACAGCAGGCGGGGAGCTGTTTTTT. It codes for CASSAGTAGGELFF.

This chain connects TRBV7-2 to TRBJ1-1, with a possible D match to TRBD1 (5 bases). The germline gives CDR1 SGHTA, CDR2 FQGNSA. Deletions cut 5 bases from V and 0 bases from J, with 13 bases between. CDR3 length equals 15 residues. The CDR3 nucleotides read TGTGCCAGCAGCCCAGTAGGGACGGTGAACACTGAAGCTTTCTTT. This encodes CASSPVGTVNTEAFF.

A few counts support this clonotype. The chain links TRBV10-3 to TRBJ2-6; D possibly uses TRBD1 or TRBD2 (6 bases each). This CDR3 is built from 16 residues. Trimming took 6 bases from V and 3 from J, leaving 15 bases between them. CDR1 is ENHRY, CDR2 SYGVKD, per germline. DNA for the CDR3: TGTGCCATCAGCAAACAGGGAGGTAATGGGGCCAACGTCCTGACTTTC. Encoded protein: CAISKQGGNGANVLTF.

This clonotype was recorded many times. The V gene is TRBV12-3 or TRBV12-4, the J gene TRBJ2-3; 13 bases agree with TRBD2. The CDR3 is made up of 15 amino acids. Trimming took 3 bases from V and 9 from J; bases not matched to a gene: 6. The CDR3 DNA reads as TGTGCCAGCAGTTTTACGACTAGCGGGGGGCAAACGCAGTATTTT. Its translation: CASSFTTSGGQTQYF.

This sequence joins TRBV7-9 and TRBJ1-2, with D tentatively TRBD1 (6 bases). The V and J ends lost 4 bases and 7 bases respectively, with 19 bases between them. The germline CDR1 and CDR2 sequences are SEHNR and FQNEAQ (reference sequence). The CDR3 runs to 15 residues. CDR3 nucleotide sequence: TGTGCCAGCAGCTCAGGGGTCTCAAAGCCGCTTGGCTACACCTTC. This encodes CASSSGVSKPLGYTF.

This clonotype has ten or more counts. The chain employs TRBV7-2 and TRBJ2-3; the D gene is possibly TRBD2 (5 bases). The CDR3 consists of 16 residues. Germline loops: CDR1 SGHTA, CDR2 FQGNSA. Trimming cost V 5 bases and J 2 bases, with 17 bases left between them. The CDR3 sequence: CASSHDPSGYTDTQYF. As DNA, the CDR3 is TGTGCCAGCAGCCACGACCCCAGCGGATACACAGATACGCAGTATTTT.

This clonotype was picked up many times. V is TRBV7-9 and J is TRBJ1-6; no firm D call. Between the trimmed V and J ends, which lost 1 base and 0 bases, there was a span of 7 bases. CDR3 length: 16 residues. Germline assignment: CDR1 SEHNR and CDR2 FQNEAQ (reference sequence). The CDR3 protein is CASSLGASSYNSPLHF. The CDR3 nucleotides are TGTGCCAGCAGCTTAGGGGCGAGCTCCTATAATTCACCCCTCCACTTT.

The gene calls are TRBV6-2 or TRBV6-3 and TRBJ2-5; 7 nucleotides agree with TRBD1. The V gene's germline CDR1 is MNHEY and CDR2 SVGEGT. This CDR3 contains 15 residues. J was trimmed by 5 bases and V by 1 base; bases with no gene match: 7. The CDR3 DNA sequence: TGTGCCAGCAGTTACTATAACAGGGGTTTGGAGACCCAGTACTTC. Translating it yields CASSYYNRGLETQYF.

The J gene is TRBJ1-3, the V gene TRBV2; D is unresolved. There are 13 residues in the CDR3. Per the germline V gene, CDR1 is SNHLY and CDR2 is FYNNEI. V lost 4 bases and J 2 bases, leaving 6 bases between the germline ends. CDR3 DNA sequence: TGTGCCAGCAGTGTGGAGACTGGAAACACCATATATTTT. It is translated as CASSVETGNTIYF.

This clonotype has at least ten counts. This chain joins TRBV7-2 and TRBJ2-7, with D perhaps being TRBD1 or TRBD2 (5 bases each). The CDR3 totals 15 residues. The ends were cut back, 4 bases at V and 4 bases at J, with 17 bases in the middle. Germline V gene lookup returns CDR1 SGHTA and CDR2 FQGNSA. CDR3 bases: TGTGCCAGCAGCTACCAACGGGACCGCCCTTACGAGCAGTACTTC. Translating gives CASSYQRDRPYEQYF.

The chain is built from TRBV4-3 and TRBJ2-3; D not resolved. Germline V CDR1 and CDR2: LGHNA, YSLEER. The V end was cut by 1 base, the J end by 5 bases, with 10 bases between. This CDR3 region has 14 residues. CDR3 nucleotides: TGCGCCAGCAGCCAAGTACAATCCGGAGATACGCAGTATTTT. Protein: CASSQVQSGDTQYF.

This chain uses TRBV2 with TRBJ1-5; weak D call: TRBD1 (5 bases). With 3 bases removed from V and 7 bases from J, the gap between germline ends came to 13 bases. Germline V gives CDR1 SNHLY, CDR2 FYNNEI. The CDR3 loop spans 14 amino acids. CDR3 amino acids: CASSDWDRGQPQHF. In DNA, the CDR3 is TGTGCCAGCAGTGATTGGGACCGGGGACAGCCCCAGCATTTT.

The chain couples TRBV10-3 to TRBJ1-5; D not resolved. Germline CDR1 and CDR2: ENHRY and SYGVKD. The CDR3 covers 13 residues. V shed 4 bases and J shed 2 bases, with 6 bases lying between them. The CDR3 is CAISGDGNQPQHF. As DNA, the CDR3 is TGTGCCATCAGTGGGGATGGCAATCAGCCCCAGCATTTT.

The CDR3 DNA reads TGTGCCAGCAGCTTTGGATTTACCTATAATTCACCCCTCCACTTT. It is translated as CASSFGFTYNSPLHF. This chain connects TRBV5-6 to TRBJ1-6, with D unresolved. CDR3 length equals 15 residues. Trimming cost V 2 bases and J 2 bases, with 8 bases left between them. Germline V gene sequence: CDR1 SGHDT, CDR2 YYEEEE. Looking up the rest from reference TRBV5-6 and TRBJ1-6 gives the full variable domain: DAGVTQSPTHLIKTRGQQVTLRCSPKSGHDTVSWYQQALGQGPQFIFQYYEEEERQRGNFPDRFSGHQFPNYSSELNVNALLLGDSALYLCASSFGFTYNSPLHFGNGTRLTVT.

There are a few counts of this clonotype. The V gene is TRBV12-3 or TRBV12-4, the J gene TRBJ2-5, with D tentatively TRBD2 (5 bases). V lost 3 bases and J lost 9, with 8 bases in between. The CDR3 is made up of 11 amino acids. The chain's CDR3 is CASSFRAAQYF. CDR3 bases: TGTGCCAGCAGTTTCCGAGCGGCCCAGTACTTC.